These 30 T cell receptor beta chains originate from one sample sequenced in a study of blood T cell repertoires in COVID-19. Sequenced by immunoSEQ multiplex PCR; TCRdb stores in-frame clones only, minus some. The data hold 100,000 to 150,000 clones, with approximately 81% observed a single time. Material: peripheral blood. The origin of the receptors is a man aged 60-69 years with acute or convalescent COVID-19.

The CDR3 DNA follows: TGCGCCAGCAGCACCTCCGGGACTAGCGGAGGTGAGCAGTTCTTC. Amino acids: CASSTSGTSGGEQFF. The chain recombines TRBV5-1 with TRBJ2-1; 11 positions match TRBD2. The CDR3 is 15 amino acids. Germline V CDR1 and CDR2: SGHRS, YFSETQ. V was clipped by 4 bases and J by 9 bases; unmatched bases: 9. The full variable domain, in which reference TRBV5-1 and TRBJ2-1 provide the parts outside the CDR3, is KAGVTQTPRYLIKTRGQQVTLSCSPISGHRSVSWYQQTPGQGLQFLFEYFSETQRNKGNFPGRFSGRQFSNSRSEMNVSTLELGDSALYLCASSTSGTSGGEQFFGPGTRLTVL.

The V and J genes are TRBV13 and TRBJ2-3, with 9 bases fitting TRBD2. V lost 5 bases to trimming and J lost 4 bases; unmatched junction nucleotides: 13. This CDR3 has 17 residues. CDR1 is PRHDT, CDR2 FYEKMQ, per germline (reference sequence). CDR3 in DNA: TGTGCCAGCAGCGCCGCCTCGGCGGGGGGGCTGGCAGATACGCAGTATTTT. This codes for CASSAASAGGLADTQYF.

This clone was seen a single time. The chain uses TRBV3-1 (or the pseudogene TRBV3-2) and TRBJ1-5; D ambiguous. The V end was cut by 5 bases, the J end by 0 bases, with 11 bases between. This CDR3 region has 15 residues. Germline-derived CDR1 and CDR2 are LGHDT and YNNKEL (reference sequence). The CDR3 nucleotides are TGTGCCAGCAGCAGAGGTGGCTATAGCAATCAGCCCCAGCATTTT. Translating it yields CASSRGGYSNQPQHF.

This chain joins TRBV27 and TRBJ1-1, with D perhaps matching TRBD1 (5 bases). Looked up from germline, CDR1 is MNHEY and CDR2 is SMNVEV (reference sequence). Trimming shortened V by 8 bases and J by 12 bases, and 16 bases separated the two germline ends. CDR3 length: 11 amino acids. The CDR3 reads CASLGGMGTFF. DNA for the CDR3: TGTGCCAGCTTGGGGGGGATGGGAACTTTCTTT.

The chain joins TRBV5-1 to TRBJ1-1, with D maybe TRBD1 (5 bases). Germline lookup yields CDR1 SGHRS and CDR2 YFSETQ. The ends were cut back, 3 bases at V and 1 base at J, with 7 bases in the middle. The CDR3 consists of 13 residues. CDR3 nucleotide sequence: TGCGCCAGCAGCTCCACAGGGAACACTGAAGCTTTCTTT. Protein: CASSSTGNTEAFF.

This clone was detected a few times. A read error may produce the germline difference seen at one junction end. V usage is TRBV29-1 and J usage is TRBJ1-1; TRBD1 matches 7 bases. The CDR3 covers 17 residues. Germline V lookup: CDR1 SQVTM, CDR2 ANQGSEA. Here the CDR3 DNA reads TGCAGCGTCGAGCCGACTGGTGGACAGGTTATGAATACTGAAGCTTTCTTT. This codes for CSVEPTGGQVMNTEAFF.

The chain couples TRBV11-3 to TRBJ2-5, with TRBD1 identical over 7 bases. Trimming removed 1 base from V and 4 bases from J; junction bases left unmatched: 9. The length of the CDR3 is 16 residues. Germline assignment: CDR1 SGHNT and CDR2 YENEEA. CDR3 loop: CASSLGSRQGGETQYF. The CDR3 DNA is TGTGCCAGCAGCTTAGGTTCGAGACAGGGTGGAGAGACCCAGTACTTC.

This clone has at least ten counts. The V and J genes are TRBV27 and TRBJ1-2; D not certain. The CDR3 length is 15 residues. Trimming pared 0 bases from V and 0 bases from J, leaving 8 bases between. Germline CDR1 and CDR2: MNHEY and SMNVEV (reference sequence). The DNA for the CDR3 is TGTGCCAGCAGTTTATCACCCCGAGCTAACTATGGCTACACCTTC. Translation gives CASSLSPRANYGYTF.

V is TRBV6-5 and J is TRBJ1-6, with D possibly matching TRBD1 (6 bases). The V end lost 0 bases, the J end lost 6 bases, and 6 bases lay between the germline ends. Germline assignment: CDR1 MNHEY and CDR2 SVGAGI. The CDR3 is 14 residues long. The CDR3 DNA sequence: TGTGCCAGCAGTTACTCCAGGGGTAATTCACCCCTCCACTTT. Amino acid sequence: CASSYSRGNSPLHF.

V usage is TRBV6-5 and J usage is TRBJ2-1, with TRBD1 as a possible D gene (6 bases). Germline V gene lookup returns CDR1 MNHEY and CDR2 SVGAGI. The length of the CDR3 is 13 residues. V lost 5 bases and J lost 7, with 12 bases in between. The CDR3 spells CASSRQVVNEQFF. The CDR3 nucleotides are TGTGCCAGCAGTAGACAGGTCGTAAATGAGCAGTTCTTC.

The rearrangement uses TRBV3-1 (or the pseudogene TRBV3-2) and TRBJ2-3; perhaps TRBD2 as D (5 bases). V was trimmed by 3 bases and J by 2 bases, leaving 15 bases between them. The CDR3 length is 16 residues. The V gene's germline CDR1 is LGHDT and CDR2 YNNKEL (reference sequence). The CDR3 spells CASSQDIPRVTDTQYF. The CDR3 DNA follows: TGTGCCAGCAGCCAGGATATTCCGAGGGTCACAGATACGCAGTATTTT.

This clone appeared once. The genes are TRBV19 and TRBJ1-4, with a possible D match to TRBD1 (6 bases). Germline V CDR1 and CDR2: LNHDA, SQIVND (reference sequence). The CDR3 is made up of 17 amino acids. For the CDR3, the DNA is TGTGCTACGACAGTTGAAAGGGGGTCTGCAACTAATGAAAAACTGTTTTTT. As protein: CATTVERGSATNEKLFF.

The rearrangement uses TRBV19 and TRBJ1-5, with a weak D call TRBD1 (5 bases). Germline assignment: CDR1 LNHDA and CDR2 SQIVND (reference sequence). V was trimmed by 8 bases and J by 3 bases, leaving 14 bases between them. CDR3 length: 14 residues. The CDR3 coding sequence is TGTGCCAGTTCCGGGGGGGATTTCAATCAGCCCCAGCATTTT. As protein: CASSGGDFNQPQHF.

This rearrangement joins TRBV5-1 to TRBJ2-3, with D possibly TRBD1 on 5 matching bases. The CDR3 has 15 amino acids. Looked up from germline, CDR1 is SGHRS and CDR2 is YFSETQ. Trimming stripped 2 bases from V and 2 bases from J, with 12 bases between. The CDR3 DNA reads TGCGCCAGCAGCTTTCAGGGATCTATCACAGATACGCAGTATTTT. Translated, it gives CASSFQGSITDTQYF.

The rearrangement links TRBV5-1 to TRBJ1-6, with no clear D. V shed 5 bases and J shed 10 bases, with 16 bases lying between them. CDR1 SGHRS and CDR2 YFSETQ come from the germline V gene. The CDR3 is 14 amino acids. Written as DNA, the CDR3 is TGCGCCAGCAGACAAGGCACGGGGAGCTCACCCCTCCACTTT. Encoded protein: CASRQGTGSSPLHF.

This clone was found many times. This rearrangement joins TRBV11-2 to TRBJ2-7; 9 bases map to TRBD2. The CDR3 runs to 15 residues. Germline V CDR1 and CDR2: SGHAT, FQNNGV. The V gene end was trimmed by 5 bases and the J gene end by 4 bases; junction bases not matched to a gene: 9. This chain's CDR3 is CASSLFQREDYEQYF. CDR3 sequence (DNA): TGTGCCAGCAGCCTCTTCCAGCGGGAGGATTACGAGCAGTACTTC.

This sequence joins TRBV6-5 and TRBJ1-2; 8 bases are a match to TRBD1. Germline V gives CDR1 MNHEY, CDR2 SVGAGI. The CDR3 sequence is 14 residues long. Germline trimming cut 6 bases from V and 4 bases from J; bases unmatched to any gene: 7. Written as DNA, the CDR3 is TGTGCCAGCAGGGCCGGACAGGGTTCCTATGGCTACACCTTC. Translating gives CASRAGQGSYGYTF.

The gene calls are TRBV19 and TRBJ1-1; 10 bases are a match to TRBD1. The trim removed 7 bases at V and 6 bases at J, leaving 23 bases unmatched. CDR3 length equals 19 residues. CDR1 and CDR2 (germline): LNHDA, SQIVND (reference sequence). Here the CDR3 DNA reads TGTGCCAGTACCGGGGGTGTCCGGGACAGGGGAGTTTGGGGCCCTGAAGCTTTCTTT. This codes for CASTGGVRDRGVWGPEAFF.

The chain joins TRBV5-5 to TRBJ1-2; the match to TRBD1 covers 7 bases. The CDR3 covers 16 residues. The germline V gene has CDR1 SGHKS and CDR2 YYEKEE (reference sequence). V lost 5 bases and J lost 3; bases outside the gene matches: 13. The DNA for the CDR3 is TGTGCCAGCAGGGAGCCGGGACAGATGTATGACTATGGCTACACCTTC. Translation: CASREPGQMYDYGYTF.

This CDR3 reads CASRSGGDYNEQFF. The CDR3 DNA reads TGCGCCAGCCGTAGCGGGGGGGATTACAATGAGCAGTTCTTC. The chain couples TRBV10-2 to TRBJ2-1; 11 nucleotides match TRBD2. Germline-derived CDR1 and CDR2 are WSHSY and SAAADI. J gave up 4 bases and V 8 bases, and 4 bases lay outside the gene matches. CDR3 length: 14 residues.

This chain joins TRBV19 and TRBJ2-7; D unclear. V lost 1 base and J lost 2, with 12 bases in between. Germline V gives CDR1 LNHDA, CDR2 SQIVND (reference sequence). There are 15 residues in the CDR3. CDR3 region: CASSIGGQPTYEQYF. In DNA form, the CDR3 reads TGTGCCAGTAGTATAGGAGGCCAACCTACCTACGAGCAGTACTTC.

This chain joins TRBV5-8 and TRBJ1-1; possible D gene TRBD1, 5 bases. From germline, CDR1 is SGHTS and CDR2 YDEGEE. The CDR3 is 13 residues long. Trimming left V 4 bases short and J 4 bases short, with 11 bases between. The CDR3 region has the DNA TGTGCCAGCAGCCAGGGAAAAGCCACTGAAGCTTTCTTT. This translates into CASSQGKATEAFF.

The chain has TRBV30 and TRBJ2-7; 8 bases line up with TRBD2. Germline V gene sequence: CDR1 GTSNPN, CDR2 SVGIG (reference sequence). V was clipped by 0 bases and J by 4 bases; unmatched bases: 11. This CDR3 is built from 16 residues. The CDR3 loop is CAWSVPGAGGGYEQYF. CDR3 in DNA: TGTGCCTGGAGTGTACCGGGCGCGGGGGGCGGGTACGAGCAGTACTTC.

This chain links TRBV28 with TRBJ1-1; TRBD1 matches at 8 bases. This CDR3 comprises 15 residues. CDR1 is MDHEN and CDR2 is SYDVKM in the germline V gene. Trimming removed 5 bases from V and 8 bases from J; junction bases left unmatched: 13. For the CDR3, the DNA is TGTGCCAGCAGTGCGAGAACTACAGGGGGGGGAGAAGCTTTCTTT. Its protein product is CASSARTTGGGEAFF. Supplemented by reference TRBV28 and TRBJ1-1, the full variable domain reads DVKVTQSSRYLVKRTGEKVFLECVQDMDHENMFWYRQDPGLGLRLIYFSYDVKMKEKGDIPEGYSVSREKKERFSLILESASTNQTSMYLCASSARTTGGGEAFFGQGTRLTVV.

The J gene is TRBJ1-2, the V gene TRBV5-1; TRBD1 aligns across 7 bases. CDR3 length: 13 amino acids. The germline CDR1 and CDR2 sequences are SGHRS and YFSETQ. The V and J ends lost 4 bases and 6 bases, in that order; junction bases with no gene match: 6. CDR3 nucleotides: TGCGCCAGCAGCGGGACAGCGGCGGATGGCTACACCTTC. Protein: CASSGTAADGYTF. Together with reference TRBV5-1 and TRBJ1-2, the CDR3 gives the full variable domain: KAGVTQTPRYLIKTRGQQVTLSCSPISGHRSVSWYQQTPGQGLQFLFEYFSETQRNKGNFPGRFSGRQFSNSRSEMNVSTLELGDSALYLCASSGTAADGYTFGSGTRLTVV.

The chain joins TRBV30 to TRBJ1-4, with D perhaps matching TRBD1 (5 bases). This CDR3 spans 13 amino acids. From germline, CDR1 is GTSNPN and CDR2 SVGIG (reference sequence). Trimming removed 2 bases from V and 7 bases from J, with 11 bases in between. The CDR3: CAWSTQGGEKLFF. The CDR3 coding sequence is TGTGCCTGGAGTACTCAGGGAGGTGAAAAACTGTTTTTT.

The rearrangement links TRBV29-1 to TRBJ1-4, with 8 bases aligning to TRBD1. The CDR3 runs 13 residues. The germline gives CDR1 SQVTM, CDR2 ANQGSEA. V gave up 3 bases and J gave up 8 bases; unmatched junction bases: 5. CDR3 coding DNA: TGCAGCGTTGATACCCAGGGGGCGGAAAAACTGTTTTTT. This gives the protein CSVDTQGAEKLFF.

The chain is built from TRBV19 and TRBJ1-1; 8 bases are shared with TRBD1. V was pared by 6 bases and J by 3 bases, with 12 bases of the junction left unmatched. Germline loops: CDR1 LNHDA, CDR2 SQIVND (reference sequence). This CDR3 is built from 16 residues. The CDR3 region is CASRRPGGARDTEAFF. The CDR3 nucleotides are TGTGCCAGTAGACGACCAGGGGGCGCACGGGACACTGAAGCTTTCTTT.

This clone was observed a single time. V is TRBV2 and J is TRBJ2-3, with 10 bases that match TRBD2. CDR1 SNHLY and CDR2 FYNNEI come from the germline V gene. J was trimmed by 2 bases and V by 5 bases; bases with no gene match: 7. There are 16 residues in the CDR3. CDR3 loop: CASSPQRGGTTDTQYF. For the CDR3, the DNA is TGTGCCAGCAGTCCGCAGCGGGGGGGAACCACAGATACGCAGTATTTT.

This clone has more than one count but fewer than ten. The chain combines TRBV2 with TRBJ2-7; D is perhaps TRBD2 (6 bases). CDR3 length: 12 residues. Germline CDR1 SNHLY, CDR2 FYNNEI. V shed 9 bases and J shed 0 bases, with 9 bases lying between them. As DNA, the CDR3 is TGTGCCAGTAGGGACTTCTCCTACGAGCAGTACTTC. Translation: CASRDFSYEQYF.